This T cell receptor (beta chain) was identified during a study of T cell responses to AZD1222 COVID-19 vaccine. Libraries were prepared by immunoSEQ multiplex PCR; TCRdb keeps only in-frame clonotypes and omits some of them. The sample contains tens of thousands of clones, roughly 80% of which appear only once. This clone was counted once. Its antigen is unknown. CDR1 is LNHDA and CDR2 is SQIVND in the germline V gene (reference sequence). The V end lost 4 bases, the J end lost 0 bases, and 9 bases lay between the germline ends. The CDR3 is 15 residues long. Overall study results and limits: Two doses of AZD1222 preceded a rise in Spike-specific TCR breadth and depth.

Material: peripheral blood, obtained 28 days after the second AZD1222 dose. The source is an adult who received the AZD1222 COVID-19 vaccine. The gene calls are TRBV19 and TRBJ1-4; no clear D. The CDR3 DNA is TGTGCCAGTAGTACGACGGCTACAACTAATGAAAAACTGTTTTTT. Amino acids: CASSTTATTNEKLFF.